The next 3 T cell receptor beta chains were all read from a single sample in a study of T-cell memory formation after mild COVID-19. Using its own MiXCR run on the 5' RACE reads, TCRdb lists one record per CDR3 protein. Of around 7,000 distinct CDR3 sequences in the sample, approximately 33% were seen once. Sequenced input: PBMCs or a T cell subset sorted from them (not recorded which). The receptor source for this set is an adult woman who had mild COVID-19 (a few samples of this study predate the infection). Cell type and time point are not known.

This clonotype appeared many times. The CDR3 nucleotides are TGTGCCAGCAGCCAGGACAGAGCCAACTATGGCTACACCTTC. As protein: CASSQDRANYGYTF. The chain is built from TRBV5-4 and TRBJ1-2; D may be TRBD1 (6 bases). V was pared by 4 bases and J by 2 bases, with 12 bases between. CDR1 and CDR2 (germline): SGHNT, YYREEE (reference sequence). The CDR3 sequence is 14 residues long.

This clonotype was seen ten or more times. The chain links TRBV5-1 to TRBJ2-7; D is perhaps TRBD2 (6 bases). V lost 1 base and J lost 3, with 23 bases in between. The CDR3 is 18 residues long. CDR1 is SGHRS, CDR2 YFSETQ, per germline. The CDR3: CASSLTFSIGGADYEQYF. The CDR3 coding sequence is TGCGCCAGCAGCTTGACTTTTAGTATCGGCGGGGCAGACTACGAGCAGTACTTC.

In its sample, this clonotype was seen many times. This rearrangement joins TRBV7-8 to TRBJ2-5; D is uncertain. Per germline, CDR1 SGHVS and CDR2 FQNEAQ. Trimming pared 7 bases from V and 4 bases from J, leaving 19 bases between. The CDR3 is made up of 15 amino acids. Written as DNA, the CDR3 is TGTGCCAGCAACCCCCCACCCAGAGGCCGAGAGACCCAGTACTTC. Translation: CASNPPPRGRETQYF.